This T cell receptor beta chain was identified during a study of T-cell reconstitution after alpha-beta-depleted transplantation in children. The V gene's germline CDR1 is WSHSY and CDR2 SAAADI. This CDR3 has 11 amino acids. Preparation of the TCRbeta library used unique molecular identifiers. TCRdb used MiXCR to reprocess the PCR reads, holding one entry per CDR3 protein. Seen here are nearly 550,000 distinct CDR3 sequences, around 18% observed once, and the top ten hold 3.3%. This clonotype was recorded many times. At one end, the junction sequence differs from germline, possibly due to a read error.

The receptor was isolated from a human donor who donated a stem cell graft to a child with acute lymphoblastic leukemia. The input for sequencing was PBMCs from the stem cell graft donor, taken from the stem cell graft. V and J are TRBV10-2 and TRBJ2-7; D remains ambiguous. The CDR3 loop is CASRESYEQYF. CDR3 DNA sequence: TGCGCCAGCAGGGAGTCCTACGAGCAGTACTTC.